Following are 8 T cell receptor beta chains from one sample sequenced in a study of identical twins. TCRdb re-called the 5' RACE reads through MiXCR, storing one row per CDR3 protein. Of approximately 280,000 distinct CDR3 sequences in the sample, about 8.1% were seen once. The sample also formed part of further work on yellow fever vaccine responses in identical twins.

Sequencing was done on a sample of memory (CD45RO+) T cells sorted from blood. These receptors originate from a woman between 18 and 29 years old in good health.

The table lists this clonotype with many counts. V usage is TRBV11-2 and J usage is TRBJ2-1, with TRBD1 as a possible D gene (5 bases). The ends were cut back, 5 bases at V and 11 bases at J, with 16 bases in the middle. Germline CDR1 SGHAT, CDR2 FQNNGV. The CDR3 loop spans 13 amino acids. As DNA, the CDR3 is TGTGCCAGCAGCCACTCCGTACAGGATAAGCAGTTCTTC. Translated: CASSHSVQDKQFF. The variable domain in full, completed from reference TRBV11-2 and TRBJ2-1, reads EAGVAQSPRYKIIEKRQSVAFWCNPISGHATLYWYQQILGQGPKLLIQFQNNGVVDDSQLPKDRFSAERLKGVDSTLKIQPAKLEDSAVYLCASSHSVQDKQFFGPGTRLTVL.

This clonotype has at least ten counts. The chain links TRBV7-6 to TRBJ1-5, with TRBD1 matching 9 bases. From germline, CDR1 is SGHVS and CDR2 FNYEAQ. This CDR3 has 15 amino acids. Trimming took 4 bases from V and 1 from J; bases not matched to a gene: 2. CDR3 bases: TGTGCCAGCAGCTCCGGGACAGGGAGCAATCAGCCCCAGCATTTT. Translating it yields CASSSGTGSNQPQHF.

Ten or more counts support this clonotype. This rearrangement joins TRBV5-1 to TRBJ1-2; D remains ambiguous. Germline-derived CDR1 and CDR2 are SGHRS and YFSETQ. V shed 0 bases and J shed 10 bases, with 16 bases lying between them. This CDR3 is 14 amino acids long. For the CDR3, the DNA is TGCGCCAGCAGCTTGGGGACGTTAGACAACGACTACACCTTC. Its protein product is CASSLGTLDNDYTF.

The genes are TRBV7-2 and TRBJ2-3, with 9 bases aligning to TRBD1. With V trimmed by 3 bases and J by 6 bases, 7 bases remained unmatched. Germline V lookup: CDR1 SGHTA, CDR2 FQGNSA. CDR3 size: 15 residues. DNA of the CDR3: TGTGCCAGCAGCTTCGGTAACAGGGGGCGTGATACGCAGTATTTT. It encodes CASSFGNRGRDTQYF. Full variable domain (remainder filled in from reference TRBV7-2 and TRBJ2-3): GAGVSQSPSNKVTEKGKDVELRCDPISGHTALYWYRQSLGQGLEFLIYFQGNSAPDKSGLPSDRFSAERTGGSVSTLTIQRTQQEDSAVYLCASSFGNRGRDTQYFGPGTRLTVL.

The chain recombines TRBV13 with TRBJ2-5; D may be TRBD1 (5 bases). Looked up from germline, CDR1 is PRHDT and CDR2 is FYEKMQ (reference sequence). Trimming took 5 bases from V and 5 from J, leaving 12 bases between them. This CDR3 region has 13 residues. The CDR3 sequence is CASSPRQKETQYF. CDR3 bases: TGTGCCAGCAGCCCCCGACAGAAGGAGACCCAGTACTTC.

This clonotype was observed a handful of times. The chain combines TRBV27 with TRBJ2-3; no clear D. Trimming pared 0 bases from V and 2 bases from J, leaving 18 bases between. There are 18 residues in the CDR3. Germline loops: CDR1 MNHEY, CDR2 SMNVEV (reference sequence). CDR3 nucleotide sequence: TGTGCCAGCAGTTTATCTTGGTTCGAGGATCATAACACAGATACGCAGTATTTT. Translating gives CASSLSWFEDHNTDTQYF.

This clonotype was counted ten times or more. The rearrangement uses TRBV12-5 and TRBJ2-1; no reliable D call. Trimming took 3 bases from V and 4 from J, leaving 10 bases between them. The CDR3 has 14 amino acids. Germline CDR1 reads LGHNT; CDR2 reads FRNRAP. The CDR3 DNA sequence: TGTGCTAGTGGTTTAGGGTCCATTTACAATGAGCAGTTCTTC. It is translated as CASGLGSIYNEQFF. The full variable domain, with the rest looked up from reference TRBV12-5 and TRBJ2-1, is DARVTQTPRHKVTEMGQEVTMRCQPILGHNTVFWYRQTMMQGLELLAYFRNRAPLDDSGMPKDRFSAEMPDATLATLKIQPSEPRDSAVYFCASGLGSIYNEQFFGPGTRLTVL.

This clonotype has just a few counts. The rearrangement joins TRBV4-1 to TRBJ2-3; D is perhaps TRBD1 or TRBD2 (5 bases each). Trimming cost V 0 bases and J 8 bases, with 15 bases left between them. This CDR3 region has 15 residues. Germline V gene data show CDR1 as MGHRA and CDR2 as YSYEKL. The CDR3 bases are TGCGCCAGCAGCCAAGATAGGGTGCCTGGGGGTACGCAGTATTTT. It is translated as CASSQDRVPGGTQYF.